This T cell receptor (beta chain) was documented in a study of blood T cell repertoires in COVID-19. The wider study: The United States, Italy and Spain were the sources of the acute and convalescent COVID-19 samples. PBMCs, B-cell-depleted T cells, or T cells provided the cDNA or gDNA that made up the material.

V was pared by 4 bases and J by 5 bases, with 19 bases between. The CDR3 sequence is 15 residues long. Per germline, CDR1 SGHRS and CDR2 YFSETQ. Original methodology: Nucleated cell counts were estimated from reference gene primer amplification. Using immunoSEQ multiplex PCR, the repertoire was profiled, and TCRdb retains in-frame clones only, with some absent. V, J and clone size are those of that table, while D and trimming were read from the DNA. The repertoire holds some 400,000 clones, with about nine tenths as singletons. Cohorts were assigned according to the clinical history that participants reported.

What was sequenced was PBMCs or T cells enriched from blood (not recorded which). V is TRBV5-1 and J is TRBJ2-7; TRBD1 might be the D (6 bases). The receptor comes from a woman in her 30s who had recovered from COVID-19. CDR3 sequence (DNA): TGCGCCAGCAGCGACCAGAGAACAGGGTCCGACGAGCAGTACTTC. This gives the protein CASSDQRTGSDEQYF. The whole variable domain, filled in from reference TRBV5-1 and TRBJ2-7, reads KAGVTQTPRYLIKTRGQQVTLSCSPISGHRSVSWYQQTPGQGLQFLFEYFSETQRNKGNFPGRFSGRQFSNSRSEMNVSTLELGDSALYLCASSDQRTGSDEQYFGPGTRLTVT.